The sequence of this T cell receptor beta chain was determined in a study of CD8+ T cells in alopecia areata. The CDR3 is 13 amino acids. Germline assignment: CDR1 LNHDA and CDR2 SQIVND (reference sequence). V lost 7 bases and J lost 8; bases outside the gene matches: 10. This sample's treatment: oral pan-JAK inhibitor, 5-10 mg twice daily. Extraction of RNA preceded its reverse transcription into cDNA, which served as the sequencing template. The table came from immunoSEQ multiplex PCR; TCRdb's copy has only in-frame clones and leaves some out. The sample records about 170,000 clones, 50% to 75% being singletons.

The chain joins TRBV19 to TRBJ1-2; 7 nucleotides match TRBD1. Sequences were derived from CD4+ T cells sorted from blood, sampled between weeks 55 and 65, from a patient treated with tofacitinib. The sequence came from a human donor with alopecia areata. The CDR3 sequence is CASTWTGTGGYTF. The CDR3 DNA sequence: TGTGCCAGTACATGGACAGGAACAGGCGGCTACACCTTC.